These 10 T cell receptor beta chains originate from one sample sequenced in a study of OX40 agonist ivuxolimab in advanced cancers. The table came from immunoSEQ multiplex PCR; TCRdb's copy has only in-frame clones and leaves some out. The profile shows 85,000 to 100,000 clones, 90% to 95% of them singletons. The input for sequencing was CD4+ or CD8+ T cells sorted from blood, taken in a trial of the OX40 agonist ivuxolimab. These receptors originate from an adult with an advanced solid tumor such as melanoma, head and neck, liver or kidney cancer.

This chain joins TRBV11-2 and TRBJ2-7; D is unresolved. The CDR3 is 13 amino acids. V was trimmed by 1 base and J by 3 bases, leaving 7 bases between them. Germline CDR1 SGHAT, CDR2 FQNNGV. In DNA form, the CDR3 reads TGTGCCAGCAGCTTAGTACTAATCTACGAGCAGTACTTC. It encodes CASSLVLIYEQYF.

This chain joins TRBV7-2 and TRBJ2-3; no firm D call. The CDR3 has 14 residues. V gave up 2 bases and J gave up 4 bases, with 10 bases separating them. Germline V CDR1 and CDR2: SGHTA, FQGNSA. CDR3 DNA: TGTGCCAGCAGCTTATCAACATTTTCAGATACGCAGTATTTT. This translates into CASSLSTFSDTQYF.

The chain couples TRBV18 to TRBJ2-5; D remains ambiguous. Germline V CDR1 and CDR2: KGHSH, LQKENI. The CDR3 totals 13 residues. V gave up 3 bases and J gave up 3 bases, with 8 bases separating them. CDR3 DNA: TGTGCCAGCTCACCCGGAGAGAAAGAGACCCAGTACTTC. Protein: CASSPGEKETQYF.

The chain uses TRBV7-9 and TRBJ2-7; 12 positions agree with TRBD1. Unmatched junction bases numbered 4, after V lost 3 bases and J lost 4 bases. Germline CDR1 and CDR2: SEHNR and FQNEAQ (reference sequence). The CDR3 is made up of 15 amino acids. The CDR3 DNA reads as TGTGCCAGCAGCTTGGGACAGGGGGCGTTTTACGAGCAGTACTTC. Protein: CASSLGQGAFYEQYF.

This sequence joins TRBV7-2 and TRBJ2-7, with a weak D call TRBD1 (5 bases). This CDR3 spans 14 amino acids. V was cut by 6 bases and J by 2 bases, with 14 bases left in between. Germline assignment: CDR1 SGHTA and CDR2 FQGNSA. CDR3 sequence (DNA): TGTGCCAGCAGTCCCAGGGTTCCCCCCTACGAGCAGTACTTC. Translated, it gives CASSPRVPPYEQYF.

This chain connects TRBV10-3 to TRBJ2-5; a possible D gene is TRBD2 (6 bases). The CDR3 is 15 amino acids. Trimming took off 1 base at V and 4 bases at J, with 13 bases between the two ends. Germline V gene data show CDR1 as ENHRY and CDR2 as SYGVKD. DNA for the CDR3: TGTGCCATCAGTGAGTGGGGGGACGTAAGAGAGACCCAGTACTTC. It is translated as CAISEWGDVRETQYF.

The chain couples TRBV18 to TRBJ2-5; D call uncertain. The CDR3 runs to 14 residues. Germline lookup yields CDR1 KGHSH and CDR2 LQKENI. V lost 1 base and J lost 7, with 13 bases in between. The CDR3 region has the DNA TGTGCCAGCTCACCACGCGCAGCATGGGGGACCCAGTACTTC. Translated: CASSPRAAWGTQYF. The full variable domain, with the rest looked up from reference TRBV18 and TRBJ2-5, is NAGVMQNPRHLVRRRGQEARLRCSPMKGHSHVYWYRQLPEEGLKFMVYLQKENIIDESGMPKERFSAEFPKEGPSILRIQQVVRGDSAAYFCASSPRAAWGTQYFGPGTRLLVL.

The chain links TRBV28 to TRBJ1-2, with D unclear. V lost 3 bases, J lost 6 bases, and 20 bases lay in between. CDR1 is MDHEN and CDR2 is SYDVKM in the germline V gene. The CDR3 extends over 16 amino acids. The CDR3 nucleotides are TGTGCCAGCAGTTTCGTAACCCTTTCCCAGGATGATGGCTACACCTTC. This translates into CASSFVTLSQDDGYTF.

This chain connects TRBV6-5 to TRBJ2-7, with 9 nucleotides matching TRBD1. Trimming removed 6 bases from V and 1 base from J; junction bases left unmatched: 4. The CDR3 runs to 14 residues. Per germline, CDR1 MNHEY and CDR2 SVGAGI. The CDR3 DNA reads TGTGCCAGCAGATCCGGGACAGGGTCCTACGAGCAGTACTTC. Translation: CASRSGTGSYEQYF.

J is TRBJ2-3 and V is TRBV4-3; D is undetermined. The CDR3 runs to 18 residues. Trimming cost V 4 bases and J 5 bases, with 25 bases left between them. The V gene's germline CDR1 is LGHNA and CDR2 YSLEER. DNA for the CDR3: TGCGCCAGCAGCCCCTCCCGTTATGGTCAGTGGTGGGAAGATACGCAGTATTTT. It encodes CASSPSRYGQWWEDTQYF.